The clone carrying this TCR beta chain showed up just a few times. Its matching antigen is unknown. These data originate in a study of cytotoxic CD8 clonotypes in ibrutinib-treated CLL. In the study overall: Across samples, productive templates numbered approximately 260,000 and productive rearrangements reached 94,082 on average.

The V end lost 4 bases, the J end lost 4 bases, and 13 bases lay between the germline ends. CDR3 length: 14 amino acids. Germline loops: CDR1 SGHAT, CDR2 FQDESV (reference sequence). Only in-frame clones appear in the TCRdb table, and some are missing; sequencing was by immunoSEQ multiplex PCR. This sample has just over 200,000 clones, with 75% to 80% found just once. Overall study findings and caveats: Clonality, elevated at ibrutinib response, dropped back toward baseline at progression.

This TCR came from a human donor with chronic lymphocytic leukemia. The chain recombines TRBV11-1 with TRBJ1-2, with a possible D match to TRBD1 (5 bases). The input for sequencing was PBMCs, taken after 12 months of ibrutinib treatment. CDR3 loop: CASSSTGPSYGYTF. The CDR3 nucleotides are TGTGCCAGCAGCTCAACGGGGCCTTCCTATGGCTACACCTTC.